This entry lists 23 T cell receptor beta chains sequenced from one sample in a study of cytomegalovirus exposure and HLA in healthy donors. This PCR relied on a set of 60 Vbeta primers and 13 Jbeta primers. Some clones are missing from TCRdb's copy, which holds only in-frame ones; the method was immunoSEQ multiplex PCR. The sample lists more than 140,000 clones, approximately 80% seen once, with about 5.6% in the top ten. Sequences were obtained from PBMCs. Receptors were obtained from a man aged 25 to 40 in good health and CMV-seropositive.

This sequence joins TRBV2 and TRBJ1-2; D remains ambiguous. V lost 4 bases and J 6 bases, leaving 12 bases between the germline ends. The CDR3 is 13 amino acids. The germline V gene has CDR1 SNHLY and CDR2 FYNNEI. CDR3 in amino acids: CASSVRREDGYTF. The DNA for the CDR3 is TGTGCCAGCAGTGTACGGAGGGAGGATGGCTACACCTTC.

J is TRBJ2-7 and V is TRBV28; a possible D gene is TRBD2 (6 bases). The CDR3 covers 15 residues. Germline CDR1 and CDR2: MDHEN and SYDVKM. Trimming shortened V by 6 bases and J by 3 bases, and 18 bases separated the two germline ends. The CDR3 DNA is TGTGCCAGCAGCCTCCGACTAGACTCGCTCTACGAGCAGTACTTC. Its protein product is CASSLRLDSLYEQYF.

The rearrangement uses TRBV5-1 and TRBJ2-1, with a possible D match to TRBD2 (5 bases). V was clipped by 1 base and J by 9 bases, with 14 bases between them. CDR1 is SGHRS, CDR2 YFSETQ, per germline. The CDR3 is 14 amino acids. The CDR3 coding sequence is TGCGCCAGCAGCTTGCACCTGGACCGGGGTGAGCAGTTCTTC. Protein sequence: CASSLHLDRGEQFF.

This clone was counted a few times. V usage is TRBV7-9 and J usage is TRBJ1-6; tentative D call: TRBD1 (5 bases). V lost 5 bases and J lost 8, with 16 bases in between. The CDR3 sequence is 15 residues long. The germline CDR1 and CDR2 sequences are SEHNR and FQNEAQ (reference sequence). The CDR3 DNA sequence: TGTGCCAGCAGCCCGTCGGGGGGAAAATATTCACCCCTCCACTTT. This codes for CASSPSGGKYSPLHF.

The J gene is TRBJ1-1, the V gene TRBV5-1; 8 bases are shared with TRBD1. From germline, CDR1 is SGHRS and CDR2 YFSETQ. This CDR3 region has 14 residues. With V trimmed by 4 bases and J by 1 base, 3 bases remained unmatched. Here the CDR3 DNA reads TGCGCCAGCAGCATCGGGACAGGGAACACTGAAGCTTTCTTT. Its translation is CASSIGTGNTEAFF.

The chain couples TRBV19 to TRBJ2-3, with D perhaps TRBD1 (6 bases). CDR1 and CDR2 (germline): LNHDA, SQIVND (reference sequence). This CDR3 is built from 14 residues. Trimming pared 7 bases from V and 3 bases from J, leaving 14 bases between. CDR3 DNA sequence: TGTGCCAGTACGGTCAGGGGAAGGACAGATACGCAGTATTTT. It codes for CASTVRGRTDTQYF.

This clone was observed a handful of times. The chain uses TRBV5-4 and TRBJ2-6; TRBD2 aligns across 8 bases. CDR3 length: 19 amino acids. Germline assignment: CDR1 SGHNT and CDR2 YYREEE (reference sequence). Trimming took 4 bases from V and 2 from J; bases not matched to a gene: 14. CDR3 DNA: TGTGCCAGCAGCCCCGGGTCAGCGGGAGTCTTTACTGGGGCCAACGTCCTGACTTTC. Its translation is CASSPGSAGVFTGANVLTF.

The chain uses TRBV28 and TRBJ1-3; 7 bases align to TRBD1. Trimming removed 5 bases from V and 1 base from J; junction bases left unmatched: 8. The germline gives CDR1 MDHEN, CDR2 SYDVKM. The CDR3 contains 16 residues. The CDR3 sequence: CASSTDRAVSGNTIYF. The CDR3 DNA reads TGTGCCAGCAGTACAGACAGGGCTGTATCTGGAAACACCATATATTTT.

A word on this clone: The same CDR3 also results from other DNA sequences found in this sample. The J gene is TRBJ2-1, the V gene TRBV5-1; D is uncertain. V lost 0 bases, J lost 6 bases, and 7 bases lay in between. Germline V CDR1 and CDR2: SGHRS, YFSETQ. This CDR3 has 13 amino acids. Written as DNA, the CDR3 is TGCGCCAGCAGCTTGGACCGAGGCAATGAGCAGTTCTTC. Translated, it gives CASSLDRGNEQFF.

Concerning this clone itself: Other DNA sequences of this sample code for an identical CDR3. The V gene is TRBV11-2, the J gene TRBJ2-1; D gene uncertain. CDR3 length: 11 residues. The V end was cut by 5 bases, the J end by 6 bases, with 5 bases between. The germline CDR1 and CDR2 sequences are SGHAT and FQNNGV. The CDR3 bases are TGTGCCAGCAGCCCATTCAATGAGCAGTTCTTC. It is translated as CASSPFNEQFF. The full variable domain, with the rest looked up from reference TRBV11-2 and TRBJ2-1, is EAGVAQSPRYKIIEKRQSVAFWCNPISGHATLYWYQQILGQGPKLLIQFQNNGVVDDSQLPKDRFSAERLKGVDSTLKIQPAKLEDSAVYLCASSPFNEQFFGPGTRLTVL.

CDR3 sequence reads: CASSPDSYGYTF. DNA for the CDR3: TGTGCCAGCAGTCCTGACAGTTACGGCTACACCTTC. V usage is TRBV2 and J usage is TRBJ1-2, with D tentatively TRBD1 (5 bases). There are 12 residues in the CDR3. Trimming left V 5 bases short and J 8 bases short, with 12 bases between. Germline V gene lookup returns CDR1 SNHLY and CDR2 FYNNEI.

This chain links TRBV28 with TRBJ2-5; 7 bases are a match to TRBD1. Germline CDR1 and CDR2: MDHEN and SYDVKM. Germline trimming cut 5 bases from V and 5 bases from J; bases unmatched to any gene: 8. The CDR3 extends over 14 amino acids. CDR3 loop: CASSMTGRGETQYF. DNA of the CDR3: TGTGCCAGCAGTATGACAGGGAGAGGGGAGACCCAGTACTTC.

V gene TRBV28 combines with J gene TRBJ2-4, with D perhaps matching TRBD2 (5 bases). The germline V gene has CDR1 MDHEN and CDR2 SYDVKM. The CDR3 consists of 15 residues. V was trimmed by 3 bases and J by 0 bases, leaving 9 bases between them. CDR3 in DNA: TGTGCCAGCAGTTTCGGGGTCGTAGCCAAAAACATTCAGTACTTC. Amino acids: CASSFGVVAKNIQYF.

CDR3 in DNA: TGTGCCAGCAGCCCACAATTCACAGATACGCAGTATTTT. Its translation: CASSPQFTDTQYF. The J gene is TRBJ2-3, the V gene TRBV7-2, with unresolved D. CDR3 length equals 13 residues. Per the germline V gene, CDR1 is SGHTA and CDR2 is FQGNSA. V was cut by 5 bases and J by 2 bases, with 8 bases left in between.

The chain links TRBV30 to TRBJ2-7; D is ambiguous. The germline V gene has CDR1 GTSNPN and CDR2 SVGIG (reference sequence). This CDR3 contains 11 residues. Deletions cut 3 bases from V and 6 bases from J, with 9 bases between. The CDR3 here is CAWSGPGEQYF. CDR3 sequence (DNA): TGTGCCTGGAGCGGCCCGGGCGAGCAGTACTTC.

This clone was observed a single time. The CDR3 reads CASSHPRGLAIADTQYF. CDR3 in DNA: TGTGCCAGCAGCCACCCACGCGGACTAGCGATCGCAGATACGCAGTATTTT. This rearrangement joins TRBV7-2 to TRBJ2-3, with 9 nucleotides matching TRBD2. CDR3 length: 17 residues. The germline V gene has CDR1 SGHTA and CDR2 FQGNSA. The trim removed 5 bases at V and 4 bases at J, leaving 13 bases unmatched.

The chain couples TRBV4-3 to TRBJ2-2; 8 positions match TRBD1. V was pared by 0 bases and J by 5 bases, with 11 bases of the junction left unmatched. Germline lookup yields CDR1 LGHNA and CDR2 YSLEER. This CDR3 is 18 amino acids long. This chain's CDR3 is CASSQEVPGQGLTGELFF. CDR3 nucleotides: TGCGCCAGCAGCCAAGAAGTCCCCGGACAGGGCCTAACCGGGGAGCTGTTTTTT.

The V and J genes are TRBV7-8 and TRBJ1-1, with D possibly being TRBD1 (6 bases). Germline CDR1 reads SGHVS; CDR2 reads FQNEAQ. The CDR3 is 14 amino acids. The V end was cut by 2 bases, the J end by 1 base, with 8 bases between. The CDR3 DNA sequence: TGTGCCAGCAGCTTACAACAGGGGAACACTGAAGCTTTCTTT. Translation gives CASSLQQGNTEAFF.

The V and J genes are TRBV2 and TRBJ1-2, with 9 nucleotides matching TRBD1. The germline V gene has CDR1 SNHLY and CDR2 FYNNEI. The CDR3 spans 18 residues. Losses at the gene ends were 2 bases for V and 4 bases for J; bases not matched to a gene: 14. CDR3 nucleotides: TGTGCCAGCAGTGAAATACCCAACACAGGGGGCAAAGGCTATGGCTACACCTTC. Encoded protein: CASSEIPNTGGKGYGYTF. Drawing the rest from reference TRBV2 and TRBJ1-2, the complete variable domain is EPEVTQTPSHQVTQMGQEVILRCVPISNHLYFYWYRQILGQKVEFLVSFYNNEISEKSEIFDDQFSVERPDGSNFTLKIRSTKLEDSAMYFCASSEIPNTGGKGYGYTFGSGTRLTVV.

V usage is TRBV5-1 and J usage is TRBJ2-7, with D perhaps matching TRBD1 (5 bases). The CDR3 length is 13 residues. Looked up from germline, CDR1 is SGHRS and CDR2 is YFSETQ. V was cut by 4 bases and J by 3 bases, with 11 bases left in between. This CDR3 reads CASSPDTLYEQYF. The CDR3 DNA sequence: TGCGCCAGCAGCCCGGACACCCTCTACGAGCAGTACTTC.

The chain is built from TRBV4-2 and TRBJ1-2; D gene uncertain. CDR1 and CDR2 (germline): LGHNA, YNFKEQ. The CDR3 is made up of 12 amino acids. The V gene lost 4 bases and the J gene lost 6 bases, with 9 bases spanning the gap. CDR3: CASSPPGNGYTF. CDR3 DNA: TGTGCCAGCAGCCCACCGGGTAATGGCTACACCTTC.

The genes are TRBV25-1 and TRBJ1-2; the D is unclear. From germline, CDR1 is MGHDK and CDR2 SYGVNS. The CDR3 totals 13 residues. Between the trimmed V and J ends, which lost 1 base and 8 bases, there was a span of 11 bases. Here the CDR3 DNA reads TGTGCCAGCAGTGAATCGGCATCTAGAGGCTACACCTTC. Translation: CASSESASRGYTF.

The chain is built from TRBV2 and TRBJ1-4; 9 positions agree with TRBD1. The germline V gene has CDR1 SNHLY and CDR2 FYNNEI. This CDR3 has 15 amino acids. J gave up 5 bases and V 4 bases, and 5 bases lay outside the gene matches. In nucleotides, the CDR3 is TGTGCCAGCAGTGCCGGGACAGGGAGGAATGAAAAACTGTTTTTT. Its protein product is CASSAGTGRNEKLFF.